This is a list of T cell receptor beta chains from one sample in a study of cytomegalovirus exposure and HLA in healthy donors. Profiled with immunoSEQ multiplex PCR; TCRdb holds only in-frame clones, not every one. The table shows 200,000 or so clones, with about four fifths occurring only once. Source material: PBMCs. These receptors were obtained from a woman aged 25 to 39 in good health and CMV-seropositive. Both conserved end residues are trimmed from each CDR3.

V: TRBV6-1; J: NA; CDR3: ASSERQGGPYEQY
V: TRBV5-1; J: TRBJ2-5; CDR3: ASSPLRLGGQETQY
V: TRBV5-1; J: NA; CDR3: ASSLNGQGRYEQY
V: TRBV28; J: TRBJ2-7; CDR3: ASSPRLAGSYEQY
V: TRBV14; J: TRBJ2-2; CDR3: ASSRGSGVNTGELF
V: TRBV4-1; J: TRBJ2-1; CDR3: ASSQEGGSNEQF
V: TRBV7-9; J: TRBJ2-5; CDR3: ASSFIREGRETQY
V: TRBV19; J: TRBJ1-1; CDR3: ASTKRLVGAGTEAF
V: TRBV28; J: TRBJ1-1; CDR3: ASRSSGTAVIGMGREAF
V: TRBV29-1; J: TRBJ2-5; CDR3: SVENPASGGQETQY
V: TRBV7-9; J: TRBJ1-5; CDR3: ASSTRGNQPQH
V: TRBV7-3; J: TRBJ2-6; CDR3: ASSPPPVGGANVLT
V: TRBV28; J: TRBJ2-7; CDR3: ASSFLRPYEQY
V: TRBV25-1; J: TRBJ2-3; CDR3: ASAFGDRLTDTQY